The sequence of this T cell receptor (beta chain) was determined in a study of T cell repertoires in cytomegalovirus infection. Overall study context: Shared public TCR beta signatures pointed to both CMV infection and a matching HLA type. Whole-study results and caveats: Ex vivo, HLA-C-restricted CMV-specific TCR beta clonotypes prevailed over the rest of the response.

Comment on this clonotype: What it binds is unknown.

TCRdb reprocessed the reads via MiXCR and lists one record per CDR3 protein. This sample has 300,000 or so distinct CDR3 sequences, with about 25% found just once. Germline values: CDR1 SEHNR, CDR2 FQNEAQ (reference sequence). V lost 4 bases to trimming and J lost 8 bases; unmatched junction nucleotides: 7. The CDR3 loop spans 15 amino acids. Input material: PBMCs. V usage is TRBV7-9 and J usage is TRBJ1-3; 11 bases are a match to TRBD1. The source of this sequence is a human donor in good health (CMV status not recorded). Some clones in this sample may be carry-over from other donors' samples. The CDR3 nucleotides are TGTGCCAGCAGCTCGACGGGACAGGGGGGGGACACCATATATTTT. Protein: CASSSTGQGGDTIYF. Full variable domain (missing parts from reference TRBV7-9 and TRBJ1-3): DTGVSQNPRHKITKRGQNVTFRCDPISEHNRLYWYRQTLGQGPEFLTYFQNEAQLEKSRLLSDRFSAERPKGSFSTLEIQRTEQGDSAMYLCASSSTGQGGDTIYFGEGSWLTVV.